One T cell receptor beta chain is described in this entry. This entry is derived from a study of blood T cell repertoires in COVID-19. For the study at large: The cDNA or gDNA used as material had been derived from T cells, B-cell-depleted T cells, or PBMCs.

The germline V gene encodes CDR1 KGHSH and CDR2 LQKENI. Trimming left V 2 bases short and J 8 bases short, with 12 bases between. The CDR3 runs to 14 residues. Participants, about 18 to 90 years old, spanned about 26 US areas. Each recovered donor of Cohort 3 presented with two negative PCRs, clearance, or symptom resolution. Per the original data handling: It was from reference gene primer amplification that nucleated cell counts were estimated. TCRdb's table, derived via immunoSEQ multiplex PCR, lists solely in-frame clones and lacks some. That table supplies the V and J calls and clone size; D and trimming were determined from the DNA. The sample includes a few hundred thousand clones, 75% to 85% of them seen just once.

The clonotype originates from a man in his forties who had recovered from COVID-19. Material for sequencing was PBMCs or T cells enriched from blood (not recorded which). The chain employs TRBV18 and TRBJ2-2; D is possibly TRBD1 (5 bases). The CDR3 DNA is TGTGCCAGCTCACCAAAAAGCCAGGGTGGGGAGCTGTTTTTT. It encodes CASSPKSQGGELFF.